This TCR beta chain was profiled in a study of OX40 agonist ivuxolimab in advanced cancers. Study-level background: Six ivuxolimab dose levels, 0.01 to 10 mg/kg, were given intravenously every 2 weeks. Dose-escalation patients had hepatocellular carcinoma, melanoma, renal cell or head and neck cancer.

The CDR3 is made up of 13 amino acids. Trimming cost V 4 bases and J 6 bases, with 12 bases left between them. CDR1 and CDR2 (germline): MNHEY, SVGAGI. Method: immunoSEQ multiplex PCR; TCRdb's copy keeps in-frame clones and lacks some. The sample has 55,000 to 80,000 clones, roughly 89% seen once. The sequenced sample was CD4+ or CD8+ T cells sorted from blood, obtained in a trial of the OX40 agonist ivuxolimab. The chain has TRBV6-5 and TRBJ1-1, with D unresolved. This sequence originates from an adult with an advanced solid tumor such as melanoma, head and neck, liver or kidney cancer. The CDR3 protein is CASSSPRGPEAFF. CDR3 sequence (DNA): TGTGCCAGCAGTTCTCCCCGGGGTCCTGAAGCTTTCTTT.